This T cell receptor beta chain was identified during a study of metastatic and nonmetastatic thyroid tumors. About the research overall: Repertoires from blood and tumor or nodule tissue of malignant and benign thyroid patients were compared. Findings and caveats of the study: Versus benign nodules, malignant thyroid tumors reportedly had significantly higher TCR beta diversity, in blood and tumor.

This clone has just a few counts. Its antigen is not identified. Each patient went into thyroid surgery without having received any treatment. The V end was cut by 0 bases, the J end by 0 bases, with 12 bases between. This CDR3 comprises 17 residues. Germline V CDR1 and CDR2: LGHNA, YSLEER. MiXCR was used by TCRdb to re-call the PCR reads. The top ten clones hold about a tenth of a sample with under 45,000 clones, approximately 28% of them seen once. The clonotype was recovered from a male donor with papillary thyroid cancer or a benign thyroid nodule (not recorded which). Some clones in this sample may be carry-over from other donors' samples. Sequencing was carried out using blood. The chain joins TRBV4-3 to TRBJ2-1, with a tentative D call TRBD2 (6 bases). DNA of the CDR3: TGCGCCAGCAGCCAAGATTATGGGAGGAGCTCCTACAATGAGCAGTTCTTC. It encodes CASSQDYGRSSYNEQFF.